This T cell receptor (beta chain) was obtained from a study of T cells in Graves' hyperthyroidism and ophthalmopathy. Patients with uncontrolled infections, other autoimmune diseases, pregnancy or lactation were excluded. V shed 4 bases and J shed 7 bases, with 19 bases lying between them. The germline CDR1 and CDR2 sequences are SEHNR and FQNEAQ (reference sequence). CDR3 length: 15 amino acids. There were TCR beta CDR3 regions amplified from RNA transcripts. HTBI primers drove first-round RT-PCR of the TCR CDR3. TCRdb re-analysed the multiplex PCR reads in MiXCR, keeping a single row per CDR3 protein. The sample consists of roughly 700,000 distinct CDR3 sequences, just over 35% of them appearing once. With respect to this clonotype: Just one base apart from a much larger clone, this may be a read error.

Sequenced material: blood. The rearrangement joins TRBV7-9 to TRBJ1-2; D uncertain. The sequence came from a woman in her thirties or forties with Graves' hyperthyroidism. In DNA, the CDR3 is TGTGCCAGCAGCTCAAGTATCGGCGGGGAAGGTGGCTACACCTTC. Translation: CASSSSIGGEGGYTF.